These T cell receptor beta chains were read from a single sample in a study of cytomegalovirus exposure and HLA in healthy donors. Repertoires were generated with immunoSEQ multiplex PCR, while TCRdb's copy carries only in-frame clones and drops some. The sample holds about 94,000 clones; roughly three quarters are singletons and the top ten take about 0.71%. Sequencing was carried out using PBMCs. The receptors here all came from a woman aged 60 to 75 in good health and CMV-seronegative. The CDR3 runs from the conserved cysteine through the conserved F or W. The D gene is left open where the match is weak. Size values are once, few and many counts, or a class for expanded clones, and some rows have none.

clone_size cdr3_length d_call j_call v_call cdr3_aa cdr3_nt
few 14 TRBD1 TRBJ2-3 TRBV28 CASSFTGGTDTQYF TGTGCCAGCAGTTTCACAGGGGGCACAGATACGCAGTATTTT
NA 14 NA TRBJ1-1 TRBV5-6 CASSLGGLGTEAFF TGTGCCAGCAGCTTGGGGGGGCTGGGCACTGAAGCTTTCTTT
NA 13 NA TRBJ1-2 TRBV5-6 CASSLAPGGGYTF TGTGCCAGCAGCTTGGCCCCCGGGGGAGGCTACACCTTC
NA 15 TRBD1 TRBJ1-3 TRBV5-6 CASSLEQGQGNTIYF TGTGCCAGCAGCTTGGAACAGGGGCAAGGAAACACCATATATTTT
NA 15 TRBD1 TRBJ1-1 TRBV4-3 CASSHAAPGGTEAFF TGCGCCAGCAGCCACGCCGCGCCAGGGGGCACTGAAGCTTTCTTT
NA 14 NA TRBJ1-1 TRBV7-9 CASSLQGLETEAFF TGTGCCAGCAGCTTACAGGGTTTGGAGACTGAAGCTTTCTTT
few 16 NA TRBJ1-1 TRBV4-3 CASSQGQGKWNTEAFF TGCGCCAGCAGCCAAGGGCAGGGGAAGTGGAACACTGAAGCTTTCTTT
NA 16 NA TRBJ1-2 TRBV7-9 CASTDRDKLANYGYTF TGTGCCAGCACAGACCGGGACAAACTAGCTAACTATGGCTACACCTTC
few 12 NA TRBJ2-1 TRBV30 CAWSPTYNEQFF TGTGCCTGGAGTCCTACCTACAATGAGCAGTTCTTC
NA 15 TRBD1 TRBJ1-2 TRBV10-2 CASSDSGGGGYGYTF TGCGCAAGCAGTGACTCAGGGGGCGGTGGCTATGGCTACACCTTC
NA 17 NA TRBJ1-1 TRBV11-2 CASSLGWTVRRNTEAFF TGTGCCAGCAGCTTAGGCTGGACAGTGCGTCGGAACACTGAAGCTTTCTTT
once 13 NA TRBJ1-6 TRBV7-7 CASSRTANSPLHF TGTGCCAGCAGCCGGACAGCTAATTCACCCCTCCACTTT
NA 12 NA TRBJ1-2 TRBV2 CASSEGGPGYTF TGTGCCAGCAGTGAAGGTGGCCCTGGCTACACCTTC
NA 15 NA TRBJ2-7 TRBV19 CASSSSWGPSYEQYF TGTGCCAGTAGTAGTAGCTGGGGGCCGTCGTACGAGCAGTACTTC
NA 14 TRBD1 TRBJ2-5 TRBV9 CASSATGGGGTQYF TGTGCCAGCAGCGCGACAGGGGGCGGGGGGACCCAGTACTTC
few 13 NA TRBJ1-2 TRBV5-6 CASSLPGSYGYTF TGTGCCAGCAGCCTGCCGGGTTCCTATGGCTACACCTTC
NA 16 TRBD2 TRBJ2-7 TRBV28 CASSPPGLAGSYEQYF TGTGCCAGCAGTCCACCGGGACTAGCGGGATCCTACGAGCAGTACTTC
few 15 NA TRBJ2-7 TRBV5-1 CASSLDPGTPNKQYF TGCGCCAGCAGCTTGGATCCGGGAACGCCTAACAAGCAGTACTTC
NA 14 NA TRBJ1-5 TRBV28 CASVKNRVDQPQHF TGTGCCAGCGTAAAGAACAGGGTTGATCAGCCCCAGCATTTT
NA 13 NA TRBJ2-5 TRBV29-1 CSVERQYQENQYF TGCAGCGTTGAGAGGCAATACCAAGAGAACCAGTACTTC
NA 21 TRBD2 TRBJ2-6 TRBV10-3 CAISDSSGTSGGGGGANVLTF TGTGCCATCAGTGATTCCTCCGGGACTAGCGGGGGAGGCGGTGGGGCCAACGTCCTGACTTTC
NA 14 NA TRBJ2-7 TRBV7-9 CASSLYGGSYEQYF TGTGCCAGCAGCTTATACGGGGGCTCCTACGAGCAGTACTTC
NA 17 NA TRBJ2-2 TRBV10-3 CAISEDFEGANTGELFF TGTGCCATCAGTGAGGATTTTGAGGGGGCGAACACCGGGGAGCTGTTTTTT
NA 12 NA TRBJ2-5 TRBV5-6 CASGRDRETQYF TGTGCCAGCGGGCGGGACAGAGAGACCCAGTACTTC
few 16 TRBD1 TRBJ1-2 TRBV28 CASSSAGTGGNYGYTF TGTGCCAGCAGTTCAGCCGGGACAGGGGGAAACTATGGCTACACCTTC
NA 16 TRBD1 TRBJ1-2 TRBV7-2 CASSYRTGLIHRGYTF TGTGCCAGCAGCTACCGGACAGGATTGATTCACCGTGGCTACACCTTC
few 16 TRBD1 TRBJ2-7 TRBV7-9 CASSREGGGLSYEQYF TGTGCCAGCAGCCGAGAAGGGGGCGGGTTATCCTACGAGCAGTACTTC
NA 16 TRBD1 TRBJ2-1 TRBV4-3 CASSQDWGTGYNEQFF TGCGCCAGCAGCCAAGATTGGGGGACAGGGTACAATGAGCAGTTCTTC
few 17 TRBD1 TRBJ2-6 TRBV29-1 CSVGFTGGGSGANVLTF TGCAGCGTTGGGTTCACAGGGGGCGGCTCTGGGGCCAACGTCCTGACTTTC
NA 15 TRBD1 TRBJ1-1 TRBV7-2 CASSHRGLTGDEAFF TGTGCCAGCAGCCACAGGGGGCTGACTGGCGATGAAGCTTTCTTT
NA 11 NA TRBJ1-1 TRBV13 CASSPRVVAFF TGTGCCAGCAGCCCCAGGGTCGTAGCTTTCTTT
NA 14 TRBD1 TRBJ1-4 TRBV2 CASRETGMGEKLFF TGTGCCAGCAGAGAGACAGGGATGGGGGAAAAACTGTTTTTT
NA 14 TRBD1 TRBJ1-1 TRBV11-3 CASSLTGGNTEAFF TGTGCCAGCAGCTTAACAGGGGGAAACACTGAAGCTTTCTTT
NA 15 TRBD1 TRBJ1-5 TRBV28 CASSFGTGADQPQHF TGTGCCAGCAGTTTTGGGACAGGGGCAGACCAGCCCCAGCATTTT
few 13 NA TRBJ1-1 TRBV6-5 CASRQGLGTEAFF TGTGCCAGCAGACAGGGTCTGGGCACTGAAGCTTTCTTT
NA 14 NA TRBJ2-7 TRBV6-5 CASSYSAGDNEQYF TGTGCCAGCAGTTACTCGGCAGGGGACAACGAGCAGTACTTC
NA 16 NA TRBJ2-7 TRBV7-9 CASSPSVSGWGNEQYF TGTGCCAGCAGCCCCTCGGTGTCAGGGTGGGGAAACGAGCAGTACTTC
NA 15 NA TRBJ2-1 TRBV9 CASSVGPMARDEQFF TGTGCCAGCAGCGTAGGTCCCATGGCTCGGGATGAGCAGTTCTTC
NA 13 NA TRBJ2-1 TRBV10-2 CASSNGGYDEQFF TGCGCCAGCAGTAATGGAGGTTATGATGAGCAGTTCTTC
NA 13 TRBD1 TRBJ1-5 TRBV10-3 CAIRDRGDQPQHF TGTGCCATCAGGGACAGGGGTGATCAGCCCCAGCATTTT
NA 15 NA TRBJ2-7 TRBV4-1 CASSPSQGRVYEQYF TGCGCCAGCAGCCCCTCTCAGGGGAGGGTGTACGAGCAGTACTTC
once 14 NA TRBJ1-2 TRBV5-1 CASSFREANYGYTF TGCGCCAGCAGCTTTAGGGAGGCTAACTATGGCTACACCTTC
once 15 TRBD1 TRBJ2-2 TRBV4-3 CASSQGTGNTGELFF TGCGCCAGCAGCCAAGGGACAGGGAACACCGGGGAGCTGTTTTTT
few 17 TRBD2 TRBJ2-1 TRBV5-4 CASSEASGLGSYNEQFF TGTGCCAGCAGCGAGGCTAGCGGGTTGGGCTCCTACAATGAGCAGTTCTTC
NA 14 TRBD1 TRBJ2-7 TRBV10-3 CAGSPQGINYEQYF TGTGCCGGGTCCCCACAGGGGATCAACTACGAGCAGTACTTC
NA 13 NA TRBJ1-5 TRBV7-2 CASSLTGLQPQHF TGTGCCAGCAGCCTAACAGGGCTTCAGCCCCAGCATTTT
NA 13 TRBD1 TRBJ2-7 TRBV15 CATSPGQFYEQYF TGTGCCACCTCTCCGGGACAGTTTTACGAGCAGTACTTC
NA 16 TRBD1 TRBJ2-5 TRBV7-9 CASSFTETGGMKTQYF TGTGCCAGCAGCTTCACCGAGACAGGGGGCATGAAGACCCAGTACTTC
NA 13 NA TRBJ1-5 TRBV30 CAWAGSDGQPQHF TGTGCCTGGGCGGGGTCGGACGGTCAGCCCCAGCATTTT
few 15 TRBD1 TRBJ1-1 TRBV2 CANPGQGREGTEAFF TGTGCCAACCCGGGACAGGGTCGGGAGGGCACTGAAGCTTTCTTT
NA 15 NA TRBJ1-1 TRBV12-5 CASGFETGWNTEAFF TGTGCTAGTGGTTTTGAGACAGGCTGGAACACTGAAGCTTTCTTT
NA 15 TRBD1 TRBJ1-2 TRBV4-3 CASSQDTGVVGGYTF TGCGCCAGCAGCCAAGATACAGGGGTTGTAGGTGGCTACACCTTC
NA 15 TRBD1 TRBJ1-2 TRBV30 CAWSVHDRGNYGYTF TGTGCCTGGAGTGTACATGACAGGGGGAACTATGGCTACACCTTC
NA 18 TRBD2 TRBJ2-2 TRBV11-2 CASSLVAGTSGYTGELFF TGTGCCAGCAGCTTAGTGGCCGGGACTAGCGGTTACACCGGGGAGCTGTTTTTT
NA 15 TRBD2 TRBJ2-5 TRBV11-2 CASSLAGGLLGTQYF TGTGCCAGCAGCTTGGCGGGAGGGCTCCTCGGGACCCAGTACTTC
NA 12 NA TRBJ2-5 TRBV5-6 CAGSRPGETQYF TGTGCCGGGTCCCGGCCCGGGGAGACCCAGTACTTC